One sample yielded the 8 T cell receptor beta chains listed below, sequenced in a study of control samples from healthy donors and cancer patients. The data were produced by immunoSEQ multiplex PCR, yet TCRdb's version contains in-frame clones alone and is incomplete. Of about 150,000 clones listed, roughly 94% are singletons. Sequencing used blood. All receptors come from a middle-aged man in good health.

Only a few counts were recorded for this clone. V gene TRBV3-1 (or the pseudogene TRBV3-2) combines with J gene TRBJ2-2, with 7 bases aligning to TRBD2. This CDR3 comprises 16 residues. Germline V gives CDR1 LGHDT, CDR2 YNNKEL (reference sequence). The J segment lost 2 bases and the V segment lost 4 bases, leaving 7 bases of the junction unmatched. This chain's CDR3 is CASSLLGGGNTGELFF. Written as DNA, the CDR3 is TGTGCCAGCAGCCTCCTGGGGGGGGGTAACACCGGGGAGCTGTTTTTT.

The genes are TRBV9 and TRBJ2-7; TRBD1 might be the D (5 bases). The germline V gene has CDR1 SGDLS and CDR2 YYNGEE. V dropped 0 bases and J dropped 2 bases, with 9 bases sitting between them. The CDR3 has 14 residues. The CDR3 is CASSVGSGTYEQYF. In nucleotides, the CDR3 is TGTGCCAGCAGCGTAGGCTCAGGGACCTACGAGCAGTACTTC. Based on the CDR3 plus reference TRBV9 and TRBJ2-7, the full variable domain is DSGVTQTPKHLITATGQRVTLRCSPRSGDLSVYWYQQSLDQGLQFLIQYYNGEERAKGNILERFSAQQFPDLHSELNLSSLELGDSALYFCASSVGSGTYEQYFGPGTRLTVT.

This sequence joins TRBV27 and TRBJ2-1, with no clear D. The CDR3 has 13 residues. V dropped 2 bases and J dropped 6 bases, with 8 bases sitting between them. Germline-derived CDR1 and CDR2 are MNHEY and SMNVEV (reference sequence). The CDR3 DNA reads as TGTGCCAGCAGTTTAGGACCCAGCAATGAGCAGTTCTTC. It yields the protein CASSLGPSNEQFF.

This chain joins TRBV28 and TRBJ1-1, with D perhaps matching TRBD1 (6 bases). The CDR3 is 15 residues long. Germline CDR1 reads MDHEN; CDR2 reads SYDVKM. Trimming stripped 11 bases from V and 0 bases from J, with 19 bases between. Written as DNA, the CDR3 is TGTGCCGTAATCACAGGGACACGATTGAACACTGAAGCTTTCTTT. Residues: CAVITGTRLNTEAFF.

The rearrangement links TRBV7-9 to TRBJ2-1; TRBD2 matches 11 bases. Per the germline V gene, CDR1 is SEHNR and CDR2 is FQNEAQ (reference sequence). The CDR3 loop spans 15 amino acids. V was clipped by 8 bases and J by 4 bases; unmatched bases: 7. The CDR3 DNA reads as TGTGCCAGCTCAGTCGGGACTAGCGGTTACAATGAGCAGTTCTTC. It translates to CASSVGTSGYNEQFF.

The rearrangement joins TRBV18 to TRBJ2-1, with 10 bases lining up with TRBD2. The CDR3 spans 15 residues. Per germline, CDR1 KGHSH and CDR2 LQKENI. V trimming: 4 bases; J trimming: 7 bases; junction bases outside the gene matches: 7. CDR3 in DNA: TGTGCCAGCTCACACCCGGGACTAGCGAAGAATGAGCAGTTCTTC. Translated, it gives CASSHPGLAKNEQFF.

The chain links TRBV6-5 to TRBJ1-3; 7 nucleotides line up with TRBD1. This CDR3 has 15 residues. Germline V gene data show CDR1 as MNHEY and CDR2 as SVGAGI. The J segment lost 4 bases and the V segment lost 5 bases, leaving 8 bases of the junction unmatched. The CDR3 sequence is CASSQRQGEGNTIYF. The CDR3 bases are TGTGCCAGCAGTCAACGACAGGGCGAGGGAAACACCATATATTTT.

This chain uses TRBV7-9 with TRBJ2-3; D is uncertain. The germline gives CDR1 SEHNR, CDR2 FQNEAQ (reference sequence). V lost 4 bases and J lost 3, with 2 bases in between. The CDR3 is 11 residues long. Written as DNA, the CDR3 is TGTGCCAGCAGCTCGACAGATACGCAGTATTTT. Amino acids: CASSSTDTQYF.